This T cell receptor (beta chain) derives from a study of Graves' ophthalmopathy and Graves' hyperthyroidism. In this sample, this clonotype turned up many times. The CDR3 totals 13 residues. Trimming pared 5 bases from V and 4 bases from J, leaving 12 bases between. TCR beta CDR3 regions were amplified from RNA transcripts. HTBI primers served in a first-round RT-PCR, which a second-round multiplex PCR followed. TCRdb fed the multiplex PCR reads into MiXCR, producing one record per CDR3 protein. The repertoire holds 300,000 to 400,000 distinct CDR3 sequences, with approximately 18% as singletons. Over 18 months of follow-up, stable hyperthyroidism required that no ophthalmopathy appear.

The specimen sequenced was peripheral blood. This chain uses TRBV12-3 or TRBV12-4 with TRBJ2-7; D may be TRBD1 (6 bases). The TCR was taken from an adult woman with stable Graves' hyperthyroidism. The CDR3 coding sequence is TGTGCCAGCAGTCGTCAGAGGGGGTACGAGCAGTACTTC. It codes for CASSRQRGYEQYF.